Listed below are T cell receptor beta chains from one sample, sequenced in a study of regulatory T cells in long-lasting Graves disease. TCRdb itself ran the multiplex PCR reads through MiXCR, one entry per CDR3 protein. The repertoire has about 420,000 distinct CDR3 sequences, roughly 15% of them found once; the top ten carry roughly 23%. The same sample was also studied in work on T cells in Graves' hyperthyroidism and ophthalmopathy.

The sample consisted of peripheral blood mononuclear cells (PBMCs), taken at new diagnosis, from a patient treated with antithyroid drugs. All receptors come from a woman under 30 with Graves disease. The CDR3 runs from the conserved cysteine through the conserved F or W. A D gene is named only where the DNA matches it firmly. Clone size is shown for a subset of rows, as once, few, many or a class of expanded clone.

D	size	V	J	CDR3	DNA
-	-	TRBV5-1	TRBJ2-5	CASSLSVVAGQEETQYF	TGCGCCAGCAGCTTGAGCGTGGTGGCAGGGCAGGAAGAGACCCAGTACTTC
-	many	TRBV2	TRBJ1-5	CASSDWQGNQPQHF	TGTGCCAGCAGTGACTGGCAGGGAAACCAGCCCCAGCATTTT
TRBD1	many	TRBV7-3	TRBJ2-1	CASSLFAGTGLSEEQFF	TGTGCCAGCAGCTTATTTGCGGGGACAGGATTGTCAGAGGAGCAGTTCTTC
TRBD1	many	TRBV10-3	TRBJ2-5	CAISETGTAQETQYF	TGTGCCATCAGTGAGACCGGGACAGCTCAAGAGACCCAGTACTTC
-	many	TRBV12-3/TRBV12-4	TRBJ1-1	CASSAPKGGYTEAFF	TGTGCCAGCAGTGCACCCAAGGGGGGTTACACTGAAGCTTTCTTT
TRBD2	many	TRBV29-1	TRBJ2-1	CSVAPSGIPAYNEQFF	TGCAGCGTTGCTCCTAGCGGGATTCCGGCCTACAATGAGCAGTTCTTC
TRBD2	-	TRBV19	TRBJ2-2	CASSITGGPGELFF	TGTGCCAGTAGTATTACGGGAGGGCCCGGGGAGCTGTTTTTT
-	-	TRBV10-3	TRBJ1-1	CAASGANTEAFF	TGTGCCGCTTCTGGGGCGAACACTGAAGCTTTCTTT
-	-	TRBV5-1	TRBJ2-7	CASSLAVGRYEQYF	TGCGCCAGCAGCTTGGCCGTAGGCAGGTACGAGCAGTACTTC
TRBD2	many	TRBV28	TRBJ2-7	CASSNGLAGGPTYEQYF	TGTGCCAGCAGTAACGGACTAGCGGGAGGGCCTACGTACGAGCAGTACTTC
-	many	TRBV29-1	TRBJ2-7	CSVENRDRSYEQYF	TGCAGCGTTGAAAACCGGGACCGTTCCTACGAGCAGTACTTC
-	-	TRBV4-1	TRBJ2-3	CASSYGAGARDTQYF	TGCGCCAGCAGTTACGGGGCAGGGGCTAGAGATACGCAGTATTTT
TRBD1	many	TRBV29-1	TRBJ2-1	CSVDRTGIKFF	TGCAGCGTTGACCGGACAGGGATTAAGTTCTTC
TRBD2	many	TRBV20-1	TRBJ2-1	CSAKPLAGLYNEQFF	TGCAGTGCCAAACCGCTAGCGGGCCTCTACAATGAGCAGTTCTTC
TRBD2	many	TRBV6-4	TRBJ2-3	CASQPERGTTDTQYF	TGTGCCAGCCAACCAGAGCGGGGTACCACAGATACGCAGTATTTT
TRBD1	-	TRBV4-1	TRBJ2-2	CASSQDRGQAGELFF	TGCGCCAGCAGCCAAGACAGGGGGCAGGCCGGGGAGCTGTTTTTT
TRBD1	many	TRBV7-9	TRBJ1-1	CASSATGGHTEAFF	TGTGCCAGCAGCGCTACAGGGGGACACACTGAAGCTTTCTTT
-	many	TRBV24-1	TRBJ2-5	CATSDLRSGIPETQYF	TGTGCCACCAGTGATTTGCGGTCAGGGATCCCGGAGACCCAGTACTTC
-	many	TRBV6-2/TRBV6-3	TRBJ2-3	CASSDPLRSPQYF	TGTGCCAGCAGTGATCCTTTAAGATCTCCGCAGTATTTT
-	many	TRBV4-2	TRBJ2-2	CASSQDWKNTGELFF	TGTGCCAGCAGCCAAGATTGGAAGAACACCGGGGAGCTGTTTTTT
TRBD1	many	TRBV27	TRBJ1-1	CASSFRTGEPFF	TGTGCCAGCAGTTTCCGGACAGGGGAACCTTTCTTT
-	many	TRBV10-3	TRBJ2-6	CAISESRAGANVLTF	TGTGCCATCAGTGAGTCTAGGGCTGGGGCCAACGTCCTGACTTTC
-	many	TRBV7-2	TRBJ2-1	CASSLANLASNEQFF	TGTGCCAGCAGCTTAGCCAACTTAGCTTCCAATGAGCAGTTCTTC
-	many	TRBV6-1	TRBJ2-1	CASSEAMRGQLQGEQFF	TGTGCCAGCAGTGAAGCAATGCGGGGGCAGCTACAAGGTGAGCAGTTCTTC
-	many	TRBV3-1	TRBJ2-2	CASSPRNTGELFF	TGTGCCAGCAGTCCCCGGAACACCGGGGAGCTGTTTTTT
TRBD1	many	TRBV15	TRBJ1-2	CATSRDRGYRGYTF	TGTGCCACCAGCAGGGACAGGGGGTATCGAGGCTACACCTTC
-	many	TRBV28	TRBJ1-1	CASRGSLTEAFF	TGTGCCAGCAGGGGGTCCCTCACTGAAGCTTTCTTT
-	many	TRBV28	TRBJ1-1	CASSLPRMYVGAFF	TGTGCCAGCAGTTTGCCCCGTATGTACGTGGGAGCTTTCTTT
TRBD1	-	TRBV28	TRBJ2-7	CATHSDRGQDEQYF	TGTGCCACTCATTCGGACAGGGGGCAGGACGAGCAGTACTTC
TRBD1	-	TRBV18	TRBJ2-7	CASSPPGGNSREQYF	TGTGCCAGCTCACCTCCAGGGGGCAATTCGCGGGAGCAGTACTTC
-	-	TRBV30	TRBJ1-4	CAWSVGFGLDEKLFF	TGTGCCTGGAGTGTAGGATTCGGACTGGATGAAAAACTGTTTTTT
-	many	TRBV12-3/TRBV12-4	TRBJ2-7	CASSLGGEQYF	TGTGCCAGCAGTTTAGGGGGCGAGCAGTACTTC
-	few	TRBV2	TRBJ2-4	CASSELAGATMPPKNIQYF	TGTGCCAGCAGTGAATTGGCAGGGGCGACGATGCCCCCCAAAAACATTCAGTACTTC
-	many	TRBV6-2/TRBV6-3	TRBJ2-7	CASSYSGRLYEQYF	TGTGCCAGCAGTTACTCCGGGAGATTGTACGAGCAGTACTTC
TRBD2	many	TRBV2	TRBJ2-1	CASSHMGGIEQFF	TGTGCCAGCAGTCATATGGGGGGGATTGAGCAGTTCTTC
-	many	TRBV24-1	TRBJ2-1	CATSGNGGNYNEQFF	TGTGCCACCAGTGGAAATGGGGGCAACTACAATGAGCAGTTCTTC
TRBD1	many	TRBV12-3/TRBV12-4	TRBJ2-2	CASSPRTGATGELFF	TGTGCCAGCAGTCCCCGGACAGGGGCCACCGGGGAGCTGTTTTTT
TRBD2	few	TRBV4-1	TRBJ2-7	CASSQDPAGASEQYF	TGCGCCAGCAGCCAAGATCCAGCGGGAGCCAGCGAGCAGTACTTC
-	many	TRBV18	TRBJ2-2	CASSPVAINTGELFF	TGTGCCAGCTCACCAGTGGCCATAAACACCGGGGAGCTGTTTTTT
TRBD2	many	TRBV11-3	TRBJ2-7	CASSLDLAGGPQQYF	TGTGCCAGCAGCTTAGATTTAGCGGGAGGGCCCCAGCAGTACTTC
-	-	TRBV19	TRBJ2-1	CASSIIGGVISNEQFF	TGTGCCAGTAGTATAATCGGGGGAGTCATATCAAATGAGCAGTTCTTC
-	few	TRBV15	TRBJ2-1	CATSRTEGNEQFF	TGTGCCACCAGCAGAACCGAGGGCAATGAGCAGTTCTTC
TRBD2	-	TRBV5-8	TRBJ2-7	CASKEGLAGAGYEQYF	TGTGCCAGCAAAGAGGGACTAGCGGGAGCCGGGTACGAGCAGTACTTC
-	many	TRBV27	TRBJ1-5	CASSLLMGNQPQHF	TGTGCCAGCAGTTTATTGATGGGAAATCAGCCCCAGCATTTT
TRBD1	-	TRBV25-1	TRBJ1-1	CAARSSGTGTTEAFF	TGTGCCGCCCGCTCTTCAGGGACAGGGACGACTGAAGCTTTCTTT
-	few	TRBV28	TRBJ1-2	CASGGRFYGYTF	TGTGCCAGCGGTGGACGGTTCTATGGCTACACCTTC
TRBD2	many	TRBV5-1	TRBJ2-7	CASSQTSGLYYEQYF	TGCGCCAGCAGCCAAACTAGCGGGCTATACTACGAGCAGTACTTC
-	-	TRBV28	TRBJ1-3	CASSLRRNSGNTIYF	TGTGCCAGCAGTTTGAGGCGGAACTCTGGAAACACCATATATTTT